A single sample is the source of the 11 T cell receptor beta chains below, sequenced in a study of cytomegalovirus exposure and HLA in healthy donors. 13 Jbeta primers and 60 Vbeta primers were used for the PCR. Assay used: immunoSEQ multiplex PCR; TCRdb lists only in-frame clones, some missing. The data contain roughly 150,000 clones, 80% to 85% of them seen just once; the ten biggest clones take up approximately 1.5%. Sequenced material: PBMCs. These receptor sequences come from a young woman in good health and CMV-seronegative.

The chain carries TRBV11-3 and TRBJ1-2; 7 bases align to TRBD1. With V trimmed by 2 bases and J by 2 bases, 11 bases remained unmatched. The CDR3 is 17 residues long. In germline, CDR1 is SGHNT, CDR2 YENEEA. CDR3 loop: CASSLSQWGQRNYGYTF. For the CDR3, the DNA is TGTGCCAGCAGCTTATCTCAGTGGGGACAGAGGAACTATGGCTACACCTTC.

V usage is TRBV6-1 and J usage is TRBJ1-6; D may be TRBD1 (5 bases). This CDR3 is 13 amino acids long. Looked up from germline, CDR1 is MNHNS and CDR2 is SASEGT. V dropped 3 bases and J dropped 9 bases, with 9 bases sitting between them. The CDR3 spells CASSDRAASPLHF. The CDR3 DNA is TGTGCCAGCAGTGACAGGGCAGCTTCACCCCTCCACTTT.

In nucleotides, the CDR3 is TGTGCCAGTTGGGGGGGGGCGGAGCGGAATGAGCAGTTCTTC. Amino acid sequence: CASWGGAERNEQFF. The gene calls are TRBV19 and TRBJ2-1; a possible D gene is TRBD2 (7 bases). V lost 8 bases and J lost 7, with 18 bases in between. Looked up from germline, CDR1 is LNHDA and CDR2 is SQIVND (reference sequence). CDR3 size: 14 residues.

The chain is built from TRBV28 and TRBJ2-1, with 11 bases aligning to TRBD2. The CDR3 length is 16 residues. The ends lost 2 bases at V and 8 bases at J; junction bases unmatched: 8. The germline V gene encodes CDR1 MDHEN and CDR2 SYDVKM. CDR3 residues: CASSLLLAGDIYEQFF. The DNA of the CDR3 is TGTGCCAGCAGTTTACTACTAGCGGGGGATATATATGAGCAGTTCTTC.

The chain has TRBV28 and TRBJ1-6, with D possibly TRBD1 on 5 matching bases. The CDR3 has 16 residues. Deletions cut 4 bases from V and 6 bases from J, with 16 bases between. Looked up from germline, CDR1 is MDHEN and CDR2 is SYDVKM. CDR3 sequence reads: CASSWPGGAGNSPLHF. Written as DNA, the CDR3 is TGTGCCAGCAGTTGGCCAGGCGGGGCGGGTAATTCACCCCTCCACTTT.

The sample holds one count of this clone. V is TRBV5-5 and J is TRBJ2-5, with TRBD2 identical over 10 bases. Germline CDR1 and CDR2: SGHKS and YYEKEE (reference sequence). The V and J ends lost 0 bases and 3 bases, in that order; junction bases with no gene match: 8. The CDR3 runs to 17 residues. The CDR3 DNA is TGTGCCAGCAGCTTGGCGCACGGACTAGCGGTTAAAGAGACCCAGTACTTC. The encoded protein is CASSLAHGLAVKETQYF.

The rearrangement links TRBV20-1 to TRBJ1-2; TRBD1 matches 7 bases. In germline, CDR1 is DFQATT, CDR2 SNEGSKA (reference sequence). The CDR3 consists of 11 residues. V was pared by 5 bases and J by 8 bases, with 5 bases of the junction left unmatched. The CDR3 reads CSAHRQGGYTF. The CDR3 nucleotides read TGCAGTGCTCATCGACAGGGAGGCTACACCTTC.

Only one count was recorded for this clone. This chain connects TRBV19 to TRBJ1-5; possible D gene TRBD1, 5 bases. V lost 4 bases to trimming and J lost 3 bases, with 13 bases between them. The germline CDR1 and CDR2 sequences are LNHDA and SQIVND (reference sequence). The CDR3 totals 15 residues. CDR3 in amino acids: CASSRGWGDNQPQHF. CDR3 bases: TGTGCCAGTAGTAGGGGATGGGGGGACAATCAGCCCCAGCATTTT.

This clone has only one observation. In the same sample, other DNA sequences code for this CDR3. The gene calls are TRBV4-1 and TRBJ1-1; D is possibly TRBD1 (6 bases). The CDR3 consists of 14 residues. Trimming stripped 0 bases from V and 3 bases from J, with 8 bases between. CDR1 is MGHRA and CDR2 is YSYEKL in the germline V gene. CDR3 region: CASSQDPGDTEAFF. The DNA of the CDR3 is TGCGCCAGCAGCCAAGATCCAGGGGACACTGAAGCTTTCTTT.

The CDR3 bases are TGTGCCAGTAGTATAACAGGCGACTATGGCTACACCTTC. It is translated as CASSITGDYGYTF. The genes are TRBV19 and TRBJ1-2; weak D call: TRBD1 (5 bases). Germline V gene data show CDR1 as LNHDA and CDR2 as SQIVND (reference sequence). The CDR3 is 13 amino acids. The V end lost 2 bases, the J end lost 3 bases, and 7 bases lay between the germline ends. The full variable domain, rest sourced from reference TRBV19 and TRBJ1-2, is DGGITQSPKYLFRKEGQNVTLSCEQNLNHDAMYWYRQDPGQGLRLIYYSQIVNDFQKGDIAEGYSVSREKKESFPLTVTSAQKNPTAFYLCASSITGDYGYTFGSGTRLTVV.

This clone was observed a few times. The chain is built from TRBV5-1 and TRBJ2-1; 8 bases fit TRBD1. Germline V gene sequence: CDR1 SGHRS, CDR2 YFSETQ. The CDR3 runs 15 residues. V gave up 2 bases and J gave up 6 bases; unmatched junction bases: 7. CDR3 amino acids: CASSFRQGAGNEQFF. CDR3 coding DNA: TGCGCCAGCAGCTTTCGGCAGGGGGCAGGCAATGAGCAGTTCTTC.